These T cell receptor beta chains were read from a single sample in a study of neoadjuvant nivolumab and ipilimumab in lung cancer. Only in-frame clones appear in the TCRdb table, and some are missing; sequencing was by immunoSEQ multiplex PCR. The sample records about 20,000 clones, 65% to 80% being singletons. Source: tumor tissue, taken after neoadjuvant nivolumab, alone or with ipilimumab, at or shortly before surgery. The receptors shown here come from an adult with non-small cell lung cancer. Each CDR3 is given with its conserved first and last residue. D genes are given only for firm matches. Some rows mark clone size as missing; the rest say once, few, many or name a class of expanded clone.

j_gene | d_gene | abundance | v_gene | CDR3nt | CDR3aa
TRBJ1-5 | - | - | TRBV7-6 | TGTGCCAGCAGCTTAGGGGAGAGTAGCAATCAGCCCCAGCATTTT | CASSLGESSNQPQHF
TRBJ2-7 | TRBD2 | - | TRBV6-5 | TGTGCCATCAGCGGGACTAGCGGGACGGGGGAGCAGTACTTC | CAISGTSGTGEQYF
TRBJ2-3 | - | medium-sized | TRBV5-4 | TGTGCCAGCAGCTTGGAGGGGGGCACGACAGATACGCAGTATTTT | CASSLEGGTTDTQYF
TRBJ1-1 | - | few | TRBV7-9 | TGTGCCAGCACCGACACTCTTCTCACAGGGACTGAAGCTTTCTTT | CASTDTLLTGTEAFF
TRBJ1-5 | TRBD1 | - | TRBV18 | TGTGCCAGCTCACCCGGGACAGTACCCAATCAGCCCCAGCATTTT | CASSPGTVPNQPQHF
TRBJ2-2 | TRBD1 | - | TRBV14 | TGTGCCAGCAGCCGCCCGACAGGGAGGGAGCTGTTTTTT | CASSRPTGRELFF
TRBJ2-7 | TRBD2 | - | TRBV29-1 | TGCAGCGTTTTCGGGACTAGCGGGAGATTGTACGAGCAGTACTTC | CSVFGTSGRLYEQYF
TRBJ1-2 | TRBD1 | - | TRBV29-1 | TGCAGCGCTAGACAGGGGTTCAACTATGGCTACACCTTC | CSARQGFNYGYTF
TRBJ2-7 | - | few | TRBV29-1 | TGCAGCGTTGAAGTTAATCCCTACGAGCAGTACTTC | CSVEVNPYEQYF
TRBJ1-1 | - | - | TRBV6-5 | TGTGCCAGCAGTTACTCGCTGGGGATGAACACTGAAGCTTTCTTT | CASSYSLGMNTEAFF
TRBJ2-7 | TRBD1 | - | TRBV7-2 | TGTGCCAGCAGCCCGGGGACAGGTTTTTACTACGAGCAGTACTTC | CASSPGTGFYYEQYF
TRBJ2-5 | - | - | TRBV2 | TGTGCCAGCAGTTTCCAAGAGACCCAGTACTTC | CASSFQETQYF
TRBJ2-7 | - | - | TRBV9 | TGTGCCAGCAGCCCCAAGGGAGTGTCCTACGAGCAGTACTTC | CASSPKGVSYEQYF
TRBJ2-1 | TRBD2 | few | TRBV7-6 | TGTGCCAGCAGCTTCCTAGCGGGCTCCTACAATGAGCAGTTCTTC | CASSFLAGSYNEQFF
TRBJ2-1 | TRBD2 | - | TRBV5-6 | TGTGCCAGCAGCTATTTCCTAGCGGGAGGTTCTGAGCAGTTCTTC | CASSYFLAGGSEQFF
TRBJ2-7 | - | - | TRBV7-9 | TGTGCCAGCAGCCTGTCACAGGGATTGTCCTACGAGCAGTACTTC | CASSLSQGLSYEQYF
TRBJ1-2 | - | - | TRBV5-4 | TGTGCCAGCAGCTCCTCCGGGACCTTCGTAGGCTACACCTTC | CASSSSGTFVGYTF
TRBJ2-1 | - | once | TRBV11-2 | TGTGCCAGCAGCTTAGATACCGGACGCTATTTACAGTTCTTC | CASSLDTGRYLQFF
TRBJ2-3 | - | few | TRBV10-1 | TGCGCCAGCAGTGAGTATCGCGGGAATACGCAGTATTTT | CASSEYRGNTQYF
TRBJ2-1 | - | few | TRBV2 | TGTGCCGGTTCTAGTAATAATGAGCAGTTCTTC | CAGSSNNEQFF
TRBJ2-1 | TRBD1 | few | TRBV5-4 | TGTGCCAGCAGCTTGGTTGGGGACAGGGACAATGAGCAGTTCTTC | CASSLVGDRDNEQFF
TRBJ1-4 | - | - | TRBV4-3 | TGCGCCAGCAGCCAAGATCTAGGAGGGATCGGCAGGGGTGAAAAACTGTTTTTT | CASSQDLGGIGRGEKLFF
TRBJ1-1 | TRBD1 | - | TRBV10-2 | TGCGCCAGTCTCCAGGGGGCAACAACTGAAGCTTTCTTT | CASLQGATTEAFF
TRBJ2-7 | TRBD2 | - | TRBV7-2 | TGTGCCAGCAGACCAGCGGGAGGTTCCTACGAGCAGTACTTC | CASRPAGGSYEQYF
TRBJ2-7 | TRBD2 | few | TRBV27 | TGTGCCAGCAGTTTAAGACTAGCGGATTACGAGCAGTACTTC | CASSLRLADYEQYF
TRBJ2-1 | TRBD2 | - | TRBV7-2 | TGTGCCAGCAGCACGGGACTAGCGGGCGGGAATGAGCAGTTCTTC | CASSTGLAGGNEQFF
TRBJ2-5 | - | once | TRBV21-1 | TGTGCCAGCAGCATTTCAGGTACTCAAGAGACCCAGTACTTC | CASSISGTQETQYF
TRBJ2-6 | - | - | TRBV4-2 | TGTGCCAGCAGCCAAGAGGACACCGGGGCCAACGTCCTGACTTTC | CASSQEDTGANVLTF